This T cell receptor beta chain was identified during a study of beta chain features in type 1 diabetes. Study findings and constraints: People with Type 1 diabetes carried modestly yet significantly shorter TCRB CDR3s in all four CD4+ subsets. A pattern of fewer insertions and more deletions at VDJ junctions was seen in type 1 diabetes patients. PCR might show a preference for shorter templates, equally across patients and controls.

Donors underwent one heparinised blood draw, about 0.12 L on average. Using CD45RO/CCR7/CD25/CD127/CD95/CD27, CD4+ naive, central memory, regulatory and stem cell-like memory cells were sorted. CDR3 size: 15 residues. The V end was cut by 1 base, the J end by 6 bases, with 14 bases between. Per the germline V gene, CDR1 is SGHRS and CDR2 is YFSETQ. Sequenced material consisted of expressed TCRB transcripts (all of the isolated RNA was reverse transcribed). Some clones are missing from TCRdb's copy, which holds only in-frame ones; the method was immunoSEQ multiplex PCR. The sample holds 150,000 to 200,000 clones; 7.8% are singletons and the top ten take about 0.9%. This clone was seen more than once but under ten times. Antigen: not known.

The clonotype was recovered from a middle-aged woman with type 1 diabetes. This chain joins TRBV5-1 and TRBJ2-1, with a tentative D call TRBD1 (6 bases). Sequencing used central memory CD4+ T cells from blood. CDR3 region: CASSLRQGIVNEQFF. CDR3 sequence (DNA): TGCGCCAGCAGCTTGCGGCAGGGGATAGTCAATGAGCAGTTCTTC.